The 27 T cell receptor beta chains below come from one sample, sequenced in a study of blood T cell repertoires in COVID-19. TCRdb keeps only in-frame clones here, not all; method: immunoSEQ multiplex PCR. Seen here are about 170,000 clones, 85% to 95% observed once, and the top ten hold about 4.5%. What was sequenced was peripheral blood. All receptors come from a woman in her 50s with acute or convalescent COVID-19.

The CDR3 nucleotides read TGTGCCAGCAGCCTAGGGGGAGTGAACGAGCAGTACTTC. It specifies CASSLGGVNEQYF. The rearrangement joins TRBV11-1 to TRBJ2-7; possible D gene TRBD1, 6 bases. This CDR3 has 13 amino acids. Germline lookup yields CDR1 SGHAT and CDR2 FQDESV (reference sequence). V lost 5 bases, J lost 5 bases, and 13 bases lay in between. The whole variable domain, filled in from reference TRBV11-1 and TRBJ2-7, reads EAEVAQSPRYKITEKSQAVAFWCDPISGHATLYWYRQILGQGPELLVQFQDESVVDDSQLPKDRFSAERLKGVDSTLKIQPAELGDSAMYLCASSLGGVNEQYFGPGTRLTVT.

This chain uses TRBV15 with TRBJ1-1; D call uncertain. Germline CDR1 LNHNV, CDR2 YYDKDF (reference sequence). V lost 3 bases to trimming and J lost 5 bases, with 10 bases between them. The CDR3 length is 13 residues. CDR3 nucleotides: TGTGCCACCAGCAGCGCGGGTGGGACTGAAGCTTTCTTT. Its protein is CATSSAGGTEAFF.

The chain couples TRBV28 to TRBJ2-2; 9 nucleotides line up with TRBD2. The CDR3 is 16 residues long. V trimming: 4 bases; J trimming: 4 bases; junction bases outside the gene matches: 7. Germline CDR1 MDHEN, CDR2 SYDVKM. The CDR3 is CASSYPGLASTGELFF. The CDR3, as DNA: TGTGCCAGCAGTTACCCCGGACTAGCGAGCACCGGGGAGCTGTTTTTT.

The chain links TRBV20-1 to TRBJ1-1; a possible D gene is TRBD1 (5 bases). Trimming took off 3 bases at V and 0 bases at J, with 14 bases between the two ends. The germline CDR1 and CDR2 sequences are DFQATT and SNEGSKA (reference sequence). The CDR3 length is 15 residues. CDR3 protein: CSASPGGLMNTEAFF. The CDR3 bases are TGCAGTGCTAGTCCCGGGGGGTTGATGAACACTGAAGCTTTCTTT.

This rearrangement joins TRBV7-3 to TRBJ1-6; unclear D gene. The germline V gene has CDR1 SGHTA and CDR2 FQGTGA. The V end was cut by 5 bases, the J end by 7 bases, with 9 bases between. The length of the CDR3 is 13 residues. The CDR3 sequence: CASSAALNSPLHF. Written as DNA, the CDR3 is TGTGCCAGCAGCGCGGCCTTGAATTCACCCCTCCACTTT.

The rearrangement uses TRBV5-6 and TRBJ1-1; 8 positions agree with TRBD1. Trimming took 0 bases from V and 4 from J; bases not matched to a gene: 2. The CDR3 is 14 amino acids. Germline V lookup: CDR1 SGHDT, CDR2 YYEEEE. The CDR3 nucleotides read TGTGCCAGCAGCTTGGCACAGGGGGTCACTGAAGCTTTCTTT. Translating it yields CASSLAQGVTEAFF.

The V and J genes are TRBV19 and TRBJ1-1; TRBD1 is a possible D gene (5 bases). The ends were cut back, 7 bases at V and 0 bases at J, with 15 bases in the middle. The V gene's germline CDR1 is LNHDA and CDR2 SQIVND (reference sequence). The CDR3 sequence is 15 residues long. The DNA for the CDR3 is TGTGCCAGTACCGAATCAGGGTATATGAACACTGAAGCTTTCTTT. Its protein product is CASTESGYMNTEAFF.

The chain is built from TRBV5-1 and TRBJ1-2; 10 bases line up with TRBD1. The CDR3 runs to 15 residues. In germline, CDR1 is SGHRS, CDR2 YFSETQ. The junction had 10 bases not matched to a gene; V was cut back by 3 bases and J by 8 bases. DNA of the CDR3: TGCGCCAGCAGCTCGTCCTGGGACAGGGGACGCGGCTACACCTTC. The encoded protein is CASSSSWDRGRGYTF.

V and J are TRBV3-1 (or the pseudogene TRBV3-2) and TRBJ1-3, with 7 bases identical to TRBD1. Unmatched junction bases numbered 8, after V lost 4 bases and J lost 2 bases. The CDR3 is 16 residues long. Per germline, CDR1 LGHDT and CDR2 YNNKEL (reference sequence). The chain's CDR3 is CASSPQTGTTGNTIYF. DNA for the CDR3: TGTGCCAGCAGCCCCCAGACAGGGACAACTGGAAACACCATATATTTT.

The V call is TRBV6-5, the J call TRBJ2-7; D gene uncertain. Trimming left V 5 bases short and J 0 bases short, with 14 bases between. The germline V gene has CDR1 MNHEY and CDR2 SVGAGI. The CDR3 is 15 residues long. The CDR3 here is CASSPQAPSSYEQYF. The CDR3 nucleotides read TGTGCCAGCAGTCCCCAGGCTCCGAGCTCCTACGAGCAGTACTTC.

The chain uses TRBV7-2 and TRBJ2-7, with TRBD2 matching 8 bases. This CDR3 is built from 15 residues. The V gene's germline CDR1 is SGHTA and CDR2 FQGNSA. The J segment lost 2 bases and the V segment lost 3 bases, leaving 6 bases of the junction unmatched. The CDR3 spells CASSFGTSGPYEQYF. CDR3 in DNA: TGTGCCAGCAGCTTTGGCACTAGCGGCCCCTACGAGCAGTACTTC. Together with reference TRBV7-2 and TRBJ2-7, the CDR3 gives the full variable domain: GAGVSQSPSNKVTEKGKDVELRCDPISGHTALYWYRQSLGQGLEFLIYFQGNSAPDKSGLPSDRFSAERTGGSVSTLTIQRTQQEDSAVYLCASSFGTSGPYEQYFGPGTRLTVT.

The rearrangement joins TRBV4-2 to TRBJ2-1, with 7 bases lining up with TRBD1. With V trimmed by 4 bases and J by 5 bases, 8 bases remained unmatched. CDR3 length equals 15 residues. Germline values: CDR1 LGHNA, CDR2 YNFKEQ. The CDR3 here is CASSPARDSHNEQFF. CDR3 nucleotides: TGTGCCAGCAGCCCCGCCCGGGACAGTCACAATGAGCAGTTCTTC.

The chain couples TRBV13 to TRBJ1-1; D is unclear. This CDR3 region has 15 residues. CDR1 PRHDT and CDR2 FYEKMQ come from the germline V gene (reference sequence). Trimming shortened V by 1 base and J by 3 bases, and 12 bases separated the two germline ends. CDR3 sequence (DNA): TGTGCCAGCAGCTTAGTTGAGGATCATTACACTGAAGCTTTCTTT. Its protein product is CASSLVEDHYTEAFF. The variable domain in full, with the rest retrieved from reference TRBV13 and TRBJ1-1, is AAGVIQSPRHLIKEKRETATLKCYPIPRHDTVYWYQQGPGQDPQFLISFYEKMQSDKGSIPDRFSAQQFSDYHSELNMSSLELGDSALYFCASSLVEDHYTEAFFGQGTRLTVV.

The gene calls are TRBV3-1 (or the pseudogene TRBV3-2) and TRBJ2-1; weak D call: TRBD1 (6 bases). V was clipped by 0 bases and J by 9 bases, with 12 bases between them. The CDR3 covers 14 residues. Germline V CDR1 and CDR2: LGHDT, YNNKEL (reference sequence). CDR3 bases: TGTGCCAGCAGCCAAGAGGTCAGACAGGCTGAGCAGTTCTTC. It translates to CASSQEVRQAEQFF.

This sequence joins TRBV29-1 and TRBJ1-5; TRBD1 matches 8 bases. This CDR3 has 14 amino acids. The germline V gene encodes CDR1 SQVTM and CDR2 ANQGSEA. After removal of 6 bases from V and 7 bases from J, the junction contained 11 bases not matched to a gene. The CDR3 region has the DNA TGCAGCGTCGCAACCGGGACAGGAGAGCAGCCCCAGCATTTT. Translating it yields CSVATGTGEQPQHF.

The chain employs TRBV3-1 (or the pseudogene TRBV3-2) and TRBJ2-5; no clear D. Germline CDR1 is LGHDT and CDR2 is YNNKEL (reference sequence). CDR3 length: 12 residues. Deletions cut 1 base from V and 4 bases from J, with 4 bases between. The CDR3: CASSQGLETQYF. The CDR3 DNA is TGTGCCAGCAGCCAAGGTCTAGAGACCCAGTACTTC.

The genes are TRBV5-6 and TRBJ2-1; TRBD2 matches at 12 bases. The CDR3 runs 15 residues. Germline V gene lookup returns CDR1 SGHDT and CDR2 YYEEEE. J lost 13 bases, V lost 1 base, and 9 bases had no gene match. The CDR3 sequence: CASSLKLAGGFHQFF. The CDR3 DNA reads as TGTGCCAGCAGCTTGAAACTAGCGGGGGGCTTTCATCAGTTCTTC.

The rearrangement uses TRBV5-1 and TRBJ1-2; no clear D gene. The V gene lost 4 bases and the J gene lost 4 bases, with 11 bases spanning the gap. This CDR3 spans 13 amino acids. From germline, CDR1 is SGHRS and CDR2 YFSETQ. The chain's CDR3 is CASSQDWSYGYTF. The CDR3 DNA sequence: TGCGCCAGCAGCCAGGACTGGTCCTATGGCTACACCTTC.

This clone was detected once. In DNA, the CDR3 is TGTGCCTGGAGCGACCGGGACAGGGGTAATGGCTACACCTTC. This translates into CAWSDRDRGNGYTF. The chain has TRBV30 and TRBJ1-2; 10 bases match TRBD1. J was trimmed by 6 bases and V by 3 bases; bases with no gene match: 7. CDR1 GTSNPN and CDR2 SVGIG come from the germline V gene (reference sequence). This CDR3 spans 14 amino acids.

V is TRBV3-1 (or the pseudogene TRBV3-2) and J is TRBJ1-4, with D tentatively TRBD1 (6 bases). The CDR3 has 15 residues. Germline CDR1 is LGHDT and CDR2 is YNNKEL (reference sequence). Trimming took off 3 bases at V and 8 bases at J, with 16 bases between the two ends. This chain's CDR3 is CASSHQTGTQEKLFF. The CDR3 DNA sequence: TGTGCCAGCAGCCACCAAACCGGGACACAGGAAAAACTGTTTTTT.

This sequence joins TRBV13 and TRBJ2-1, with a tentative D call TRBD1 (6 bases). The V gene's germline CDR1 is PRHDT and CDR2 FYEKMQ (reference sequence). V lost 1 base and J lost 10, with 17 bases in between. The CDR3 totals 15 residues. The CDR3 bases are TGTGCCAGCAGCTTAGTCAAATATGGGGGCGGAGAGCAGTTCTTC. Its protein is CASSLVKYGGGEQFF.

The chain links TRBV2 to TRBJ2-5; 7 bases agree with TRBD1. The J segment lost 5 bases and the V segment lost 7 bases, leaving 7 bases of the junction unmatched. Germline loops: CDR1 SNHLY, CDR2 FYNNEI. The CDR3 runs to 13 residues. The CDR3 protein is CASTRQGRETQYF. The CDR3 coding sequence is TGTGCCAGCACCAGACAGGGCAGGGAGACCCAGTACTTC. The full variable domain, completed using reference TRBV2 and TRBJ2-5, is EPEVTQTPSHQVTQMGQEVILRCVPISNHLYFYWYRQILGQKVEFLVSFYNNEISEKSEIFDDQFSVERPDGSNFTLKIRSTKLEDSAMYFCASTRQGRETQYFGPGTRLLVL.

The J gene is TRBJ2-7, the V gene TRBV5-6, with TRBD2 identical over 11 bases. V lost 2 bases and J lost 2; bases outside the gene matches: 3. CDR3 length equals 15 residues. Per germline, CDR1 SGHDT and CDR2 YYEEEE. The CDR3 bases are TGTGCCAGCAGCTTAGGACTAGCGGGCCCCTACGAGCAGTACTTC. Protein product: CASSLGLAGPYEQYF.

This chain uses TRBV28 with TRBJ1-2; 7 bases align to TRBD1. V gave up 8 bases and J gave up 3 bases; unmatched junction bases: 12. The germline CDR1 and CDR2 sequences are MDHEN and SYDVKM. This CDR3 has 15 residues. The CDR3 nucleotides read TGTGCCAGCGTAGGGTACCTTGGACAGGACTATGGCTACACCTTC. This gives the protein CASVGYLGQDYGYTF.

The gene calls are TRBV10-3 and TRBJ2-1; 10 bases match TRBD2. CDR3 length: 15 residues. Germline CDR1 reads ENHRY; CDR2 reads SYGVKD. The junction had 11 bases not matched to a gene; V was cut back by 3 bases and J by 12 bases. CDR3 DNA: TGTGCCATCAGTGAAAGACTAGCGGGCCAGTCTGCGCAGTTCTTC. Residues: CAISERLAGQSAQFF.

The chain carries TRBV28 and TRBJ1-1; TRBD1 might be the D (6 bases). The CDR3 runs to 15 residues. From germline, CDR1 is MDHEN and CDR2 SYDVKM. Trimming stripped 3 bases from V and 0 bases from J, with 11 bases between. The DNA for the CDR3 is TGTGCCAGCAGTTTCACAGGGCTCATGAACACTGAAGCTTTCTTT. It translates to CASSFTGLMNTEAFF. The entire variable domain, with the rest obtained from reference TRBV28 and TRBJ1-1, is as follows: DVKVTQSSRYLVKRTGEKVFLECVQDMDHENMFWYRQDPGLGLRLIYFSYDVKMKEKGDIPEGYSVSREKKERFSLILESASTNQTSMYLCASSFTGLMNTEAFFGQGTRLTVV.

CDR3 in DNA: TGTGCCAGCAGCTTCGGAGGGGACAGTGGCTACACCTTC. Its protein is CASSFGGDSGYTF. This rearrangement joins TRBV7-9 to TRBJ1-2; 7 nucleotides match TRBD1. CDR3 length equals 13 residues. Germline V gene sequence: CDR1 SEHNR, CDR2 FQNEAQ (reference sequence). V lost 3 bases, J lost 7 bases, and 5 bases stayed unmatched.